The entry that follows covers one T cell receptor delta chain sequence. CDR1 NSMFDY and CDR2 ISSIKDK come from the germline V gene. The CDR3 length is 15 residues. With V trimmed by 0 bases and J by 0 bases, 5 bases remained unmatched. The data derive from a study of gamma-delta chains in newborns, infants, children. TCRdb fed the reads into CATT to redo clone calling. The sample records about 15,000 delta-chain clones, roughly 7% being singletons. The sequence was collected from a child who was a newborn, infant or young child, either healthy, febrile or measles-vaccinated (not recorded which). The chain links TRAV29/DV5 to TRDJ1, with TRDD3 identical over 7 bases. The sample comprised blood. CDR3 nucleotide sequence: TGTGCAGCAAGCGTCCGGGGGATGTACACCGATAAACTCATCTTT. As protein: CAASVRGMYTDKLIF.